Listed here are 17 T cell receptor beta chains from one sample, sequenced in a study of T cell responses to AZD1222 COVID-19 vaccine. TCRdb's copy holds only in-frame clones and misses some; the assay was immunoSEQ multiplex PCR. The top ten clones hold 0.95% to 1.1% of a sample with about 200,000 clones, 90% to 95% of them seen once. Material: peripheral blood, obtained 28 days after the second AZD1222 dose. The source is an adult who received the AZD1222 COVID-19 vaccine.

This clone was observed once. This chain uses TRBV5-1 with TRBJ2-3; 9 bases are a match to TRBD2. The CDR3 spans 16 residues. Germline trimming cut 0 bases from V and 5 bases from J; bases unmatched to any gene: 7. Germline V gives CDR1 SGHRS, CDR2 YFSETQ. The CDR3 region is CASSLALAGGKDTQYF. The CDR3 region has the DNA TGCGCCAGCAGCTTGGCACTAGCGGGCGGCAAAGATACGCAGTATTTT.

This clone was seen a single time. The chain recombines TRBV12-5 with TRBJ2-7; D could derive from TRBD1 or TRBD2 (5 bases each). This CDR3 comprises 15 residues. Germline V CDR1 and CDR2: LGHNT, FRNRAP. Deletions cut 5 bases from V and 2 bases from J, with 16 bases between. CDR3 sequence: CASGTGRSAPYEQYF. Written as DNA, the CDR3 is TGTGCTAGTGGTACGGGACGGAGCGCCCCCTACGAGCAGTACTTC.

The rearrangement uses TRBV6-5 and TRBJ1-1; D might be TRBD1 (5 bases). Trimming cost V 3 bases and J 2 bases, with 10 bases left between them. The germline V gene has CDR1 MNHEY and CDR2 SVGAGI. The CDR3 loop spans 14 amino acids. In DNA form, the CDR3 reads TGTGCCAGCAGTTATCTGGGGCTAAACACTGAAGCTTTCTTT. It encodes CASSYLGLNTEAFF.

V usage is TRBV23-1 and J usage is TRBJ1-5; possibly TRBD1 for D (5 bases). TRBV23-1 is identified as an open reading frame with a role that is uncertain. The CDR3 spans 17 residues. V lost 4 bases and J lost 1, with 17 bases in between. In DNA, the CDR3 is TGCGCCAGCAGTCTGGCGGCCCGGGGCTCAAGCAATCAGCCCCAGCATTTT. This encodes CASSLAARGSSNQPQHF.

The chain combines TRBV9 with TRBJ1-5; maybe TRBD1 (6 bases). Germline CDR1 and CDR2: SGDLS and YYNGEE. The CDR3 loop spans 17 amino acids. The V end lost 0 bases, the J end lost 11 bases, and 24 bases lay between the germline ends. The CDR3 region is CASSVGAGDGGFSSQHF. CDR3 sequence (DNA): TGTGCCAGCAGCGTAGGAGCAGGGGACGGGGGGTTTAGTTCCCAGCATTTT.

The chain is built from TRBV18 and TRBJ1-4; D gene ambiguous. Per germline, CDR1 KGHSH and CDR2 LQKENI. This CDR3 is built from 14 residues. The V end lost 10 bases, the J end lost 5 bases, and 17 bases lay between the germline ends. Here the CDR3 DNA reads TGTGCCACCGCTCAAAGTTCTCGGAATGAAAAACTGTTTTTT. Translation gives CATAQSSRNEKLFF.

The rearrangement uses TRBV7-9 and TRBJ2-2, with 9 bases matching TRBD2. CDR1 is SEHNR and CDR2 is FQNEAQ in the germline V gene (reference sequence). With V trimmed by 3 bases and J by 5 bases, 7 bases remained unmatched. CDR3 length: 16 amino acids. The CDR3 DNA follows: TGTGCCAGCAGCTTCGAGCGGGGGGCCATGACCGGGGAGCTGTTTTTT. This gives the protein CASSFERGAMTGELFF.

The chain carries TRBV27 and TRBJ2-2; no firm D call. The CDR3 length is 13 residues. Germline CDR1 is MNHEY and CDR2 is SMNVEV (reference sequence). V lost 5 bases to trimming and J lost 1 base, with 5 bases between them. The CDR3 loop is CASSPRNTGELFF. DNA of the CDR3: TGTGCCAGCAGTCCCAGGAACACCGGGGAGCTGTTTTTT.

The J gene is TRBJ1-2, the V gene TRBV5-1; D is possibly TRBD1 (5 bases). This CDR3 comprises 15 residues. Trimming pared 1 base from V and 3 bases from J, leaving 13 bases between. The germline V gene encodes CDR1 SGHRS and CDR2 YFSETQ. CDR3 loop: CASSLPQGRDYGYTF. The CDR3 DNA is TGCGCCAGCAGCTTGCCTCAGGGAAGGGACTATGGCTACACCTTC. Looking up the rest from reference TRBV5-1 and TRBJ1-2 gives the full variable domain: KAGVTQTPRYLIKTRGQQVTLSCSPISGHRSVSWYQQTPGQGLQFLFEYFSETQRNKGNFPGRFSGRQFSNSRSEMNVSTLELGDSALYLCASSLPQGRDYGYTFGSGTRLTVV.

This clone was counted a single time. Here the CDR3 reads CASSQTGTMNTEAFF. The CDR3 nucleotides read TGTGCCAGCAGTCAAACCGGGACCATGAACACTGAAGCTTTCTTT. V usage is TRBV6-5 and J usage is TRBJ1-1, with D maybe TRBD1 (5 bases). V was shortened by 5 bases and J by 0 bases, with 13 bases between the two germline ends. CDR1 is MNHEY and CDR2 is SVGAGI in the germline V gene. This CDR3 spans 15 amino acids.

This clone has a single count. The chain carries TRBV29-1 and TRBJ2-5, with D perhaps being TRBD1 or TRBD2 (5 bases each). Trimming stripped 7 bases from V and 5 bases from J, with 17 bases between. CDR1 and CDR2 from the germline V gene are SQVTM and ANQGSEA. CDR3 length: 13 residues. The CDR3 DNA reads TGCAGCGCCCCCGGGACCACTGCGGAGACCCAGTACTTC. Translated: CSAPGTTAETQYF.

The chain joins TRBV7-9 to TRBJ1-1; the D is unclear. The CDR3 is 12 amino acids. Trimming removed 3 bases from V and 6 bases from J, with 8 bases in between. Germline assignment: CDR1 SEHNR and CDR2 FQNEAQ (reference sequence). The CDR3 DNA reads TGTGCCAGCAGCTTCTCGGCCGCTGAAGCTTTCTTT. It codes for CASSFSAAEAFF.

The chain combines TRBV6-2 or TRBV6-3 with TRBJ1-2; D is uncertain. Germline V gene sequence: CDR1 MNHEY, CDR2 SVGEGT. This CDR3 has 15 residues. Trimming removed 0 bases at V and 4 bases at J, with 12 bases between. Here the CDR3 DNA reads TGTGCCAGCAGTTACTCGGCTCGGGGATTCTATGGCTACACCTTC. It yields the protein CASSYSARGFYGYTF.

In its sample, this clone was seen once. The chain combines TRBV12-3 or TRBV12-4 with TRBJ1-2; 7 bases are a match to TRBD1. The CDR3 spans 13 residues. V dropped 5 bases and J dropped 10; count of bases not matched to a gene: 10. The CDR3 bases are TGTGCCAGCAGTCTCGGGACAGATATCGCCTACACCTTC. Translating gives CASSLGTDIAYTF.

V gene TRBV10-3 combines with J gene TRBJ1-1; 11 bases are shared with TRBD1. The CDR3 length is 19 residues. Germline loops: CDR1 ENHRY, CDR2 SYGVKD. J lost 3 bases, V lost 2 bases, and 14 bases had no gene match. CDR3 protein: CAISELGTGGFSKDTEAFF. The DNA of the CDR3 is TGTGCCATCAGTGAGCTCGGGACAGGGGGTTTTTCCAAGGACACTGAAGCTTTCTTT.

V gene TRBV7-9 combines with J gene TRBJ2-1, with D perhaps matching TRBD2 (6 bases). This CDR3 comprises 14 residues. Trimming took off 6 bases at V and 6 bases at J, with 15 bases between the two ends. From germline, CDR1 is SEHNR and CDR2 FQNEAQ (reference sequence). The CDR3 spells CASRPKLGGNEQFF. As DNA, the CDR3 is TGTGCCAGCAGACCTAAGCTGGGGGGCAATGAGCAGTTCTTC.

About this clone itself: The DNA is omitted, as the CDR3 cannot be located on it reliably, and the CDR3 follows TCRdb's listing. The rearrangement joins TRBV5-6 to TRBJ2-5; the listed D gene, TRBD2, was not tested against the DNA. Including both end residues, the CDR3 is 16 amino acids long. Germline lookup yields CDR1 SGHDT and CDR2 YYEEEE. CDR3 protein: CASSYRPVLGGETQYF.